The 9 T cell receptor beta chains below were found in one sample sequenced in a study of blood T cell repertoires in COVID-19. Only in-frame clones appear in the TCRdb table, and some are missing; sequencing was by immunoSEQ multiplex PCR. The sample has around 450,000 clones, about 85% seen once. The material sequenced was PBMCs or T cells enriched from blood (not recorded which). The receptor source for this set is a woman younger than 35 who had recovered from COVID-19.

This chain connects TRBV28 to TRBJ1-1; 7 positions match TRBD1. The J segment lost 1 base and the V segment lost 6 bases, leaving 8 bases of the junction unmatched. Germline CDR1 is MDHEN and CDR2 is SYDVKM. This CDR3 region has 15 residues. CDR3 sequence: CASRGGTGANTEAFF. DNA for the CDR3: TGTGCCAGCAGGGGGGGAACAGGGGCGAACACTGAAGCTTTCTTT.

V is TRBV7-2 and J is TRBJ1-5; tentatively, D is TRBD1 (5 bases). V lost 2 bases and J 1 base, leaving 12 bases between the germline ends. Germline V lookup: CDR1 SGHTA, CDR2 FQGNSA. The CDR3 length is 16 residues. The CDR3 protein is CASSLYGGVSNQPQHF. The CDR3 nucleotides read TGTGCCAGCAGCTTATATGGGGGGGTGAGCAATCAGCCCCAGCATTTT.

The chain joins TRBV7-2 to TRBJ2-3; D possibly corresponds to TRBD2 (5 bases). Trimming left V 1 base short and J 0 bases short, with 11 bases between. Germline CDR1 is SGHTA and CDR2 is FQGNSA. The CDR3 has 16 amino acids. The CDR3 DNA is TGTGCCAGCAGCTTAGGCGGGTACCGTAGCACAGATACGCAGTATTTT. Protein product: CASSLGGYRSTDTQYF.

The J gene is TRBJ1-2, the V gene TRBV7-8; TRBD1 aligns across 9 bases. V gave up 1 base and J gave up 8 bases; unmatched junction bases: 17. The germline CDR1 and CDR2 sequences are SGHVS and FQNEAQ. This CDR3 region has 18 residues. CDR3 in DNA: TGTGCCAGCAGCTTAGACCTAGGGGGACAGGGATCTATCAGGGGCTACACCTTC. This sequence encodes CASSLDLGGQGSIRGYTF.

The CDR3 DNA is TGCGCCAGCAGTGCAGGGGGGAGCACCGGGGAGCTGTTTTTT. Amino acids: CASSAGGSTGELFF. The chain combines TRBV10-1 with TRBJ2-2; D may be TRBD1 (7 bases). The CDR3 runs 14 residues. From germline, CDR1 is WNHNN and CDR2 SYGVQD (reference sequence). V was clipped by 4 bases and J by 4 bases, with 10 bases between them.

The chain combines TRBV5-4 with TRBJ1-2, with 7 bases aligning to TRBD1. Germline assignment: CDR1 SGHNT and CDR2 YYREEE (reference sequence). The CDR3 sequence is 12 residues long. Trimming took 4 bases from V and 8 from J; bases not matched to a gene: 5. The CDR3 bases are TGTGCCAGCAGCGCGACAGGGTTGGGCTACACCTTC. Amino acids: CASSATGLGYTF.

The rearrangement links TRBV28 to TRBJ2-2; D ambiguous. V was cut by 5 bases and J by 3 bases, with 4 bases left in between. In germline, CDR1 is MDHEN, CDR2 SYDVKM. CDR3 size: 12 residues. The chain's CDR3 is CASSPDTGELFF. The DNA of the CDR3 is TGTGCCAGCAGTCCCGACACCGGGGAGCTGTTTTTT.

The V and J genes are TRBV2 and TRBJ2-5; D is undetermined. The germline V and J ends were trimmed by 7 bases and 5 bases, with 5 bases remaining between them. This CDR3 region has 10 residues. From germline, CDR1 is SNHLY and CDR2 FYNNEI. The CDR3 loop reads CASMRETQYF. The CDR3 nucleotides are TGTGCCAGCATGAGGGAGACCCAGTACTTC. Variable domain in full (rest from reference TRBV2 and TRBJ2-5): EPEVTQTPSHQVTQMGQEVILRCVPISNHLYFYWYRQILGQKVEFLVSFYNNEISEKSEIFDDQFSVERPDGSNFTLKIRSTKLEDSAMYFCASMRETQYFGPGTRLLVL.

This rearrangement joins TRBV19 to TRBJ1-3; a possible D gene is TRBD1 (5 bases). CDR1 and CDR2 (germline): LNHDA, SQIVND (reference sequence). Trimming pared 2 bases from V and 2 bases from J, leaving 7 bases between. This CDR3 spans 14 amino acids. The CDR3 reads CASSISGTGNTIYF. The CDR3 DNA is TGTGCCAGTAGTATATCAGGGACTGGAAACACCATATATTTT.